A selection of T cell receptor beta chains follows, all from one sample in a study of blood T cell repertoires in COVID-19. The assay was immunoSEQ multiplex PCR, and TCRdb's table has in-frame clones only and misses some. There are more than 150,000 clones in the sample; 94% occur only once, and around 0.8% lies in the top ten. Material for sequencing was peripheral blood. All receptors come from a man aged 30 to 39 with COVID-19, enrolled during active disease. CDR3s include the opening cysteine and the closing phenylalanine or tryptophan. The D gene is left open where the match is weak. The size field is filled for only some rows; it gives once, few, many or a size class.

d_gene	v_gene	j_gene	abundance	CDR3aa	CDR3nt
NA	TRBV5-4	TRBJ1-5	NA	CASSGPDPNQPQHF	TGTGCCAGCAGCGGGCCCGACCCCAATCAGCCCCAGCATTTT
NA	TRBV6-6	TRBJ1-2	NA	CASSTGEVTNYGYTF	TGTGCCAGTAGCACCGGGGAGGTGACCAACTATGGCTACACCTTC
TRBD1	TRBV7-9	TRBJ1-2	NA	CASSPSGGGYYGYTF	TGTGCCAGCAGCCCTTCAGGGGGCGGCTACTATGGCTACACCTTC
NA	TRBV7-9	TRBJ1-1	NA	CASSLGRGSFGAFF	TGTGCCAGCAGCTTAGGCAGGGGTTCTTTCGGGGCTTTCTTT
NA	TRBV7-6	TRBJ1-1	NA	CASSPWVSDSNTEAFF	TGTGCCAGCAGCCCATGGGTTTCGGACAGTAACACTGAAGCTTTCTTT
TRBD1	TRBV14	TRBJ1-1	NA	CASSHFKGQGLNTEAFF	TGTGCCAGCAGCCACTTCAAGGGACAGGGCCTAAACACTGAAGCTTTCTTT
TRBD1	TRBV4-2	TRBJ1-1	NA	CASSRGQLNTEAFF	TGTGCCAGCAGCCGGGGACAGTTGAACACTGAAGCTTTCTTT
NA	TRBV7-7	TRBJ2-5	NA	CASSPTGSSAVGAQYF	TGTGCCAGCAGCCCGACCGGGAGCTCCGCCGTAGGGGCCCAGTACTTC
NA	TRBV3-1/TRBV3-2	TRBJ1-6	once	CASSQDRELLHF	TGTGCCAGCAGCCAAGATAGGGAGCTCCTCCACTTT
TRBD1	TRBV23-1	TRBJ1-2	NA	CASINRGLKIHGYTF	TGCGCCAGCATTAACAGGGGGCTAAAGATTCATGGCTACACCTTC
NA	TRBV7-6	TRBJ2-1	NA	CASSLSGGVPGNEQFF	TGTGCCAGCAGCTTATCGGGGGGCGTACCAGGAAATGAGCAGTTCTTC
TRBD1	TRBV6-5	TRBJ1-5	NA	CASSLDRGDQPQHF	TGTGCCAGCAGTTTAGACAGGGGGGACCAGCCCCAGCATTTT
NA	TRBV5-3	TRBJ1-1	NA	CARSLEGTPNTEAFF	TGTGCCAGAAGCTTGGAAGGGACACCCAACACTGAAGCTTTCTTT
NA	TRBV5-1	TRBJ2-2	NA	CASSLGTPNTGELFF	TGCGCCAGCAGCCTTGGGACACCTAACACCGGGGAGCTGTTTTTT
NA	TRBV27	TRBJ1-2	NA	CASSLWGGGNYGYTF	TGTGCCAGCAGTTTATGGGGGGGAGGAAACTATGGCTACACCTTC
NA	TRBV12-5	TRBJ2-1	NA	CASATTAYNEQFF	TGTGCTAGTGCCACGACAGCATACAATGAGCAGTTCTTC
NA	TRBV14	TRBJ2-1	NA	CASSQDAGNSYNEQFF	TGTGCCAGCAGCCAAGATGCGGGGAACTCCTACAATGAGCAGTTCTTC
NA	TRBV4-1	TRBJ2-1	NA	CASSPQAARSYNEQFF	TGCGCCAGCAGCCCCCAAGCTGCTCGCTCCTACAATGAGCAGTTCTTC
NA	TRBV18	TRBJ1-3	NA	CASEEGLSGNTIYF	TGTGCCAGCGAGGAGGGGCTCTCTGGAAACACCATATATTTT
NA	TRBV6-5	TRBJ1-4	few	CASSYVARVGEKLFF	TGTGCCAGCAGTTACGTCGCCAGGGTCGGCGAAAAACTGTTTTTT
NA	TRBV27	TRBJ1-1	NA	CASSRKTRNTEAFF	TGTGCCAGCAGCCGTAAGACAAGGAACACTGAAGCTTTCTTT
TRBD2	TRBV6-2/TRBV6-3	TRBJ2-3	NA	CASSSGDGTDTQYF	TGTGCCAGTAGCAGCGGGGACGGCACAGATACGCAGTATTTT
NA	TRBV7-9	TRBJ2-5	NA	CASSLGLGETQYF	TGTGCCAGCAGCTTAGGCCTCGGGGAGACCCAGTACTTC
NA	TRBV5-1	TRBJ2-3	NA	CASSLQGLKDTQYF	TGCGCCAGCAGCTTGCAGGGGTTGAAAGATACGCAGTATTTT
NA	TRBV6-5	TRBJ1-1	NA	CASSLVNTEAFF	TGTGCCAGCAGCCTCGTGAACACTGAAGCTTTCTTT
TRBD2	TRBV6-6	TRBJ2-5	NA	CASKGLAVTQYF	TGTGCCAGCAAGGGACTAGCCGTGACCCAGTACTTC
TRBD1	TRBV5-1	TRBJ2-3	few	CASSAGDRGGTDTQYF	TGCGCCAGCAGCGCCGGGGACAGGGGGGGCACAGATACGCAGTATTTT
TRBD1	TRBV27	TRBJ1-4	NA	CASSLLTGGNEKLFF	TGTGCCAGCAGTTTATTGACAGGGGGTAATGAAAAACTGTTTTTT
NA	TRBV11-2	TRBJ1-2	NA	CASSLDLGGWGYTF	TGTGCCAGCAGCTTAGACCTCGGGGGGTGGGGCTACACCTTC
NA	TRBV9	TRBJ1-2	once	CASSDRGAAESYGYTF	TGTGCCAGCAGTGACCGTGGGGCGGCGGAAAGCTATGGCTACACCTTC
NA	TRBV12-3/TRBV12-4	TRBJ2-5	NA	CASSFVAGETQYF	TGTGCCAGCAGTTTTGTGGCCGGGGAGACCCAGTACTTC
TRBD2	TRBV5-1	TRBJ2-5	NA	CASSLTSGARETQYF	TGCGCCAGCAGCTTAACTAGCGGGGCTCGGGAGACCCAGTACTTC
NA	TRBV10-1	TRBJ1-5	NA	CASSEGPGGNQPQHF	TGCGCCAGCAGTGAGGGTCCAGGGGGCAATCAGCCCCAGCATTTT
NA	TRBV19	TRBJ1-2	once	CASSSRDTSYGYTF	TGTGCCAGTAGTAGCCGGGACACTTCCTATGGCTACACCTTC
NA	TRBV29-1	TRBJ2-5	NA	CSAAGQKETQYF	TGCAGCGCCGCAGGGCAAAAAGAGACCCAGTACTTC
NA	TRBV3-1/TRBV3-2	TRBJ1-1	NA	CASSHPTANTEAFF	TGTGCCAGCAGCCACCCTACTGCGAACACTGAAGCTTTCTTT
NA	TRBV6-5	TRBJ1-5	NA	CASTRGSNQPQHF	TGTGCCAGCACACGGGGTAGCAATCAGCCCCAGCATTTT
NA	TRBV12-3/TRBV12-4	TRBJ1-1	NA	CASSTYTEAFF	TGTGCCAGCAGTACATACACTGAAGCTTTCTTT
NA	TRBV9	TRBJ1-1	NA	CASSVAGFGGTEAFF	TGTGCCAGCAGCGTAGCGGGGTTCGGAGGCACTGAAGCTTTCTTT
NA	TRBV5-5	TRBJ1-5	once	CASSLDPLGRSNQPQHF	TGTGCCAGCAGCCTCGACCCTTTGGGGAGGAGCAATCAGCCCCAGCATTTT
NA	TRBV6-5	TRBJ1-6	NA	CASSYGGGGNNSPLHF	TGTGCCAGCAGTTACGGGGGAGGTGGGAATAATTCACCCCTCCACTTT
NA	TRBV29-1	TRBJ2-3	NA	CSARDTYTDTQYF	TGCAGCGCACGGGACACCTACACAGATACGCAGTATTTT
NA	TRBV15	TRBJ2-2	NA	CATSGLDRPTGELFF	TGTGCCACCAGCGGCCTTGACAGACCCACCGGGGAGCTGTTTTTT
NA	TRBV6-5	TRBJ1-5	NA	CASWSGVDNQPQHF	TGTGCCAGCTGGTCAGGGGTAGACAATCAGCCCCAGCATTTT
NA	TRBV6-5	TRBJ1-1	NA	CASSYSGVHTEAFF	TGTGCCAGCAGTTACTCAGGGGTTCACACTGAAGCTTTCTTT
TRBD1	TRBV7-6	TRBJ2-2	NA	CASSLGGQGVTGELFF	TGTGCCAGCAGCCTGGGGGGACAGGGGGTCACCGGGGAGCTGTTTTTT
TRBD1	TRBV7-9	TRBJ1-1	NA	CASSRDRVKGAFF	TGTGCCAGCAGCAGGGACAGGGTGAAGGGGGCTTTCTTT
TRBD1	TRBV18	TRBJ1-2	NA	CASSPNVGQAAHGYTF	TGTGCCAGCTCACCGAATGTTGGACAGGCCGCACATGGCTACACCTTC
TRBD1	TRBV6-5	TRBJ2-1	NA	CASRGGTGAYNEQFF	TGTGCCAGCAGAGGAGGGACAGGGGCGTACAATGAGCAGTTCTTC
NA	TRBV6-5	TRBJ1-3	NA	CASSKTDSGNTIYF	TGTGCCAGCAGTAAGACAGACTCTGGAAACACCATATATTTT